These 17 T cell receptor beta chains originate from one sample sequenced in a study of cytomegalovirus exposure and HLA in healthy donors. PCR primers comprised 60 Vbeta and 13 Jbeta primers. Sequencing was performed with immunoSEQ multiplex PCR; in TCRdb, only in-frame clones are kept and a portion is missing. The sample comprises more than 100,000 clones, approximately 87% of which are singletons, and less than 2% rests with the top ten. The sample consisted of PBMCs. The receptors come from a man aged 35 to 55 in good health and CMV-seronegative.

CDR3 loop: CASPSGGAKSSYNEQFF. The DNA for the CDR3 is TGTGCCAGCCCCTCTGGTGGGGCGAAGAGCTCCTACAATGAGCAGTTCTTC. The rearrangement links TRBV5-4 to TRBJ2-1; a weak D match, TRBD1 (5 bases). The germline gives CDR1 SGHNT, CDR2 YYREEE (reference sequence). The CDR3 loop spans 17 amino acids. V lost 7 bases and J 0 bases, leaving 20 bases between the germline ends. Filled out from reference TRBV5-4 and TRBJ2-1, the complete variable domain reads ETGVTQSPTHLIKTRGQQVTLRCSSQSGHNTVSWYQQALGQGPQFIFQYYREEENGRGNFPPRFSGLQFPNYSSELNVNALELDDSALYLCASPSGGAKSSYNEQFFGPGTRLTVL.

The chain has TRBV5-6 and TRBJ1-5, with 9 bases lining up with TRBD1. V gave up 4 bases and J gave up 4 bases; unmatched junction bases: 6. The CDR3 extends over 15 amino acids. Germline V CDR1 and CDR2: SGHDT, YYEEEE. The CDR3 protein is CASSPGTGLNQPQHF. The CDR3 DNA reads TGTGCCAGCAGCCCAGGGACAGGGCTTAATCAGCCCCAGCATTTT.

The V gene is TRBV19, the J gene TRBJ1-5, with 7 bases lining up with TRBD1. Germline V gives CDR1 LNHDA, CDR2 SQIVND (reference sequence). This CDR3 comprises 15 residues. The ends lost 6 bases at V and 4 bases at J; junction bases unmatched: 9. The CDR3 bases are TGTGCCAGTAGCTCGATCCCCAGGGGGAATCAGCCCCAGCATTTT. It codes for CASSSIPRGNQPQHF.

Comment on this clone: The same CDR3 arises from other DNA sequences in this sample as well. This rearrangement joins TRBV4-3 to TRBJ2-1, with 9 bases aligning to TRBD2. CDR1 is LGHNA, CDR2 YSLEER, per germline. V lost 0 bases to trimming and J lost 4 bases; unmatched junction nucleotides: 7. The CDR3 consists of 17 residues. CDR3 sequence reads: CASSQDPAGGIYNEQFF. CDR3 DNA: TGCGCCAGCAGCCAAGATCCCGCGGGAGGGATTTACAATGAGCAGTTCTTC.

The gene calls are TRBV18 and TRBJ1-1; maybe TRBD1 (5 bases). CDR1 KGHSH and CDR2 LQKENI come from the germline V gene. V was pared by 4 bases and J by 1 base, with 7 bases between. This CDR3 has 13 residues. The CDR3 bases are TGTGCCAGCTCACAGGGGCCGAACACTGAAGCTTTCTTT. Amino acid sequence: CASSQGPNTEAFF.

The rearrangement uses TRBV7-8 and TRBJ2-2; tentative D call: TRBD1 (6 bases). V lost 5 bases and J lost 7, with 14 bases in between. This CDR3 comprises 14 residues. Looked up from germline, CDR1 is SGHVS and CDR2 is FQNEAQ. The CDR3: CASSALQGIGELFF. CDR3 nucleotides: TGTGCCAGCAGCGCGTTACAGGGTATCGGGGAGCTGTTTTTT.

In this sample, this clone turned up a few times. This sequence joins TRBV18 and TRBJ2-5; maybe TRBD2 (5 bases). V lost 0 bases, J lost 2 bases, and 7 bases lay in between. The CDR3 is made up of 14 amino acids. The V gene's germline CDR1 is KGHSH and CDR2 LQKENI. CDR3 nucleotides: TGTGCCAGCTCACCACCGGCGGGTCAAGAGACCCAGTACTTC. It encodes CASSPPAGQETQYF.

The CDR3 loop is CASSLEDRGRGEQYF. The DNA of the CDR3 is TGTGCCAGCAGCTTGGAGGACAGGGGGCGCGGCGAGCAGTACTTC. J is TRBJ2-7 and V is TRBV7-8; 11 nucleotides align to TRBD1. The germline gives CDR1 SGHVS, CDR2 FQNEAQ. Germline trimming cut 3 bases from V and 6 bases from J; bases unmatched to any gene: 7. The CDR3 spans 15 residues.

The V and J genes are TRBV7-3 and TRBJ2-1, with 8 bases fitting TRBD2. Germline V lookup: CDR1 SGHTA, CDR2 FQGTGA. The junction had 8 bases not matched to a gene; V was cut back by 2 bases and J by 8 bases. CDR3 length: 15 residues. This CDR3 is CASSLEAGGWDEQFF. The CDR3, as DNA: TGTGCCAGCAGCTTAGAGGCGGGAGGCTGGGATGAGCAGTTCTTC.

The V call is TRBV15, the J call TRBJ2-5, with D uncertain. Looked up from germline, CDR1 is LNHNV and CDR2 is YYDKDF (reference sequence). V lost 0 bases and J 5 bases, leaving 13 bases between the germline ends. This CDR3 region has 15 residues. CDR3 DNA: TGTGCCACCAGCAGAGATTTTGGCCCGGAGGAGACCCAGTACTTC. This codes for CATSRDFGPEETQYF.

This clone was seen just once. J is TRBJ2-7 and V is TRBV20-1; maybe TRBD1 (6 bases). V lost 5 bases to trimming and J lost 9 bases, with 14 bases between them. Germline V gene sequence: CDR1 DFQATT, CDR2 SNEGSKA (reference sequence). The CDR3 runs 11 residues. The CDR3 DNA sequence: TGCAGTGCTTACAGGGTCGAAAGGCAGTACTTC. Protein product: CSAYRVERQYF.

The table lists this clone with a few counts. This chain uses TRBV4-3 with TRBJ2-1, with 8 nucleotides matching TRBD2. V lost 0 bases to trimming and J lost 4 bases; unmatched junction nucleotides: 5. The germline V gene encodes CDR1 LGHNA and CDR2 YSLEER. The CDR3 is made up of 16 amino acids. This CDR3 reads CASSQDSTSGYNEQFF. CDR3 nucleotide sequence: TGCGCCAGCAGCCAAGATTCTACTAGCGGATACAATGAGCAGTTCTTC.

In DNA form, the CDR3 reads TGTGCCAGCAGCGTTATGTCAGAGGGCAATGAGCAGTTCTTC. This encodes CASSVMSEGNEQFF. This chain connects TRBV11-2 to TRBJ2-1; possible D gene TRBD2, 5 bases. V was clipped by 5 bases and J by 6 bases, with 14 bases between them. The CDR3 consists of 14 residues. From germline, CDR1 is SGHAT and CDR2 FQNNGV.

The V call is TRBV7-6, the J call TRBJ2-7, with 10 bases aligning to TRBD1. V lost 2 bases to trimming and J lost 9 bases; unmatched junction nucleotides: 7. The CDR3 has 14 amino acids. In germline, CDR1 is SGHVS, CDR2 FNYEAQ. The DNA of the CDR3 is TGTGCCAGCAGCTTAAGGGACAGGGGCGGTGTGCAGTACTTC. This gives the protein CASSLRDRGGVQYF.

V is TRBV7-9 and J is TRBJ2-1; D may be TRBD2 (6 bases). Trimming shortened V by 3 bases and J by 9 bases, and 6 bases separated the two germline ends. CDR3 size: 11 residues. In germline, CDR1 is SEHNR, CDR2 FQNEAQ (reference sequence). The CDR3, as DNA: TGTGCCAGCAGCTTTAGCGGTGAGCAGTTCTTC. Protein: CASSFSGEQFF.

This rearrangement joins TRBV5-6 to TRBJ1-2; possible D gene TRBD1, 5 bases. The CDR3 has 15 amino acids. Germline V gene sequence: CDR1 SGHDT, CDR2 YYEEEE. V lost 1 base to trimming and J lost 6 bases, with 16 bases between them. The CDR3 DNA sequence: TGTGCCAGCAGCTTGATACAGGCGAGTAGGGATGGCTACACCTTC. It is translated as CASSLIQASRDGYTF.

This sequence joins TRBV11-1 and TRBJ2-7; 7 positions agree with TRBD2. Germline-derived CDR1 and CDR2 are SGHAT and FQDESV (reference sequence). V dropped 1 base and J dropped 6; count of bases not matched to a gene: 9. The CDR3 covers 15 residues. DNA of the CDR3: TGTGCCAGCAGCTTAGTATGGGGCAGCGGGGCCGAGCAGTACTTC. Translating it yields CASSLVWGSGAEQYF.